This note documents a single T cell receptor beta chain sequence. Its specificity is unknown. Clones were sequenced by immunoSEQ multiplex PCR, and TCRdb holds only the in-frame ones, with some missing. The repertoire holds hundreds of thousands of clones, with roughly 89% as singletons. This specimen belongs to a study of cytomegalovirus exposure and HLA in healthy donors. Study results and limitations: Among TCR beta chains, those listed as cytomegalovirus-associated numbered more than 150. With high specificity and sensitivity, the classifier reportedly diagnosed cytomegalovirus status. Most TCRs appeared rarely, but some public TCRs recurred in many donors.

The sequencing sample was made of PBMCs. The origin of this receptor is a woman between 18 and 30 years old in good health and CMV-seronegative.

The DNA of the CDR3 is TGTGCCAGCAGCCAGACAGCTGATCAGCCCCAGCATTTT. It yields the protein CASSQTADQPQHF. This sequence joins TRBV7-3 and TRBJ1-5, with TRBD1 as a possible D gene (5 bases). With 5 bases removed from V and 5 bases from J, the gap between germline ends came to 10 bases. This CDR3 comprises 13 residues. Germline CDR1 SGHTA, CDR2 FQGTGA.